The clone carrying this TCR beta chain was counted a few times. It was with a sample-barcoded 5' primer and a J-beta primer mix that a second PCR of about 7 to 12 cycles was run. TCRdb redid the calling of the 5' RACE reads with MiXCR, one entry per CDR3 protein. Of some 710,000 distinct CDR3 sequences listed, 20% to 25% are singletons. The entry originates in a study of blood T cells in healthy people across ages. Peripheral blood was drawn, about 9.7 milliliters per donor. CDR1 SGHRS and CDR2 YFSETQ come from the germline V gene. The CDR3 is 14 amino acids. The V end lost 0 bases, the J end lost 6 bases, and 11 bases lay between the germline ends.

The chain couples TRBV5-1 to TRBJ2-3; no reliable D call. The origin of this receptor is an older man in good health. The sample comprised blood. The CDR3 DNA reads TGCGCCAGCAGCTTGGCGACGCGTGAGGATACGCAGTATTTT. It yields the protein CASSLATREDTQYF.